Below are 19 T cell receptor beta chains sequenced from a single sample in a study of control samples from healthy donors and cancer patients. Data came from immunoSEQ multiplex PCR; TCRdb stores just in-frame clones and leaves some out. There are fewer than 200,000 clones in the sample; around 94% occur only once, and 14% lies in the top ten. The sequenced sample consisted of PBMCs. These receptor sequences come from a man aged 55 to 70 with colorectal cancer.

This sequence joins TRBV7-9 and TRBJ2-3; 9 positions match TRBD2. With 1 base clipped from V and 3 bases from J, the junction kept 5 bases outside the gene matches. This CDR3 has 16 residues. CDR1 SEHNR and CDR2 FQNEAQ come from the germline V gene (reference sequence). The CDR3 sequence is CASSLGGGGATDTQYF. Here the CDR3 DNA reads TGTGCCAGCAGCTTAGGAGGCGGGGGGGCGACAGATACGCAGTATTTT. Drawing the rest from reference TRBV7-9 and TRBJ2-3, the complete variable domain is DTGVSQNPRHKITKRGQNVTFRCDPISEHNRLYWYRQTLGQGPEFLTYFQNEAQLEKSRLLSDRFSAERPKGSFSTLEIQRTEQGDSAMYLCASSLGGGGATDTQYFGPGTRLTVL.

The chain employs TRBV19 and TRBJ1-1; the D gene is possibly TRBD1 (5 bases). CDR3 length: 14 residues. The ends were cut back, 4 bases at V and 2 bases at J, with 11 bases in the middle. Germline CDR1 is LNHDA and CDR2 is SQIVND (reference sequence). The CDR3 protein is CASSRDLRNTEAFF. The CDR3 coding sequence is TGTGCCAGTAGTAGGGACTTAAGAAACACTGAAGCTTTCTTT.

The rearrangement links TRBV9 to TRBJ1-2, with a weak D call TRBD1 (5 bases). The germline V gene has CDR1 SGDLS and CDR2 YYNGEE. V shed 3 bases and J shed 4 bases, with 19 bases lying between them. The CDR3 extends over 16 amino acids. As DNA, the CDR3 is TGTGCCAGCAGCGGTCGGTCCATAGTAAGGGGCTATGGCTACACCTTC. Translated: CASSGRSIVRGYGYTF.

In this sample, this clone turned up once. The chain is built from TRBV10-3 and TRBJ2-1, with a weak D call TRBD2 (6 bases). V was pared by 10 bases and J by 0 bases, with 16 bases between. CDR1 is ENHRY, CDR2 SYGVKD, per germline. The CDR3 length is 15 residues. The CDR3 here is CATLRDSSSYNEQFF. The CDR3 coding sequence is TGTGCCACCCTCCGGGACTCGAGCTCCTACAATGAGCAGTTCTTC.

This CDR3 is CASSALAGGYEQYF. In DNA form, the CDR3 reads TGTGCCAGCAGCGCCCTAGCGGGGGGCTACGAGCAGTACTTC. V and J are TRBV9 and TRBJ2-7; TRBD2 agrees at 11 bases. The CDR3 totals 14 residues. CDR1 and CDR2 (germline): SGDLS, YYNGEE. The V and J ends lost 3 bases and 3 bases, in that order; junction bases with no gene match: 2.

The chain combines TRBV6-1 with TRBJ1-5; D possibly corresponds to TRBD1 (5 bases). This CDR3 is 14 amino acids long. V shed 1 base and J shed 3 bases, with 7 bases lying between them. The germline gives CDR1 MNHNS, CDR2 SASEGT. The CDR3 coding sequence is TGTGCCAGCAGTGAAGGACAGAACAATCAGCCCCAGCATTTT. This codes for CASSEGQNNQPQHF.

The rearrangement joins TRBV3-1 (or the pseudogene TRBV3-2) to TRBJ1-2, with unresolved D. The CDR3 is 16 amino acids. CDR1 LGHDT and CDR2 YNNKEL come from the germline V gene (reference sequence). V dropped 0 bases and J dropped 4 bases, with 15 bases sitting between them. The CDR3 sequence is CASSQDCRGEAYGYTF. Written as DNA, the CDR3 is TGTGCCAGCAGCCAAGATTGCCGGGGAGAGGCCTATGGCTACACCTTC.

The chain carries TRBV29-1 and TRBJ1-6, with 7 bases aligning to TRBD1. The junction had 12 bases not matched to a gene; V was cut back by 6 bases and J by 7 bases. The CDR3 sequence is 15 residues long. Germline V lookup: CDR1 SQVTM, CDR2 ANQGSEA. The CDR3 protein is CSVSTTGDNNSPLHF. CDR3 sequence (DNA): TGCAGCGTCAGTACCACAGGGGACAACAATTCACCCCTCCACTTT.

V usage is TRBV11-2 and J usage is TRBJ2-5; TRBD2 agrees at 16 bases. Germline lookup yields CDR1 SGHAT and CDR2 FQNNGV. The CDR3 contains 18 residues. Trimming at V came to 4 bases and at J to 2 bases, leaving 7 bases not matched to a gene. The CDR3 DNA reads TGTGCCAGCAGCTCGAAGGTGGGACTAGCGGGGGGGCAAGAGACCCAGTACTTC. Protein product: CASSSKVGLAGGQETQYF.

V is TRBV7-2 and J is TRBJ2-5; D gene ambiguous. Per germline, CDR1 SGHTA and CDR2 FQGNSA. The CDR3 consists of 11 residues. The V and J ends lost 2 bases and 5 bases respectively, with 3 bases between them. The CDR3 bases are TGTGCCAGCAGCTTAACGGAGACCCAGTACTTC. Translated: CASSLTETQYF.

V usage is TRBV11-2 and J usage is TRBJ1-2, with 7 bases lining up with TRBD1. This CDR3 has 15 amino acids. Trimming cost V 5 bases and J 7 bases; bases outside gene matches: 13. Germline values: CDR1 SGHAT, CDR2 FQNNGV. The CDR3 DNA follows: TGTGCCAGCAGCCCCGGGACAGCTATGTTCACTGGCTACACCTTC. Translating gives CASSPGTAMFTGYTF.

The chain links TRBV6-4 to TRBJ1-6, with unresolved D. V was trimmed by 4 bases and J by 7 bases, leaving 11 bases between them. This CDR3 has 14 residues. The germline V gene has CDR1 MRHNA and CDR2 SNTAGT. The CDR3 sequence is CASSGPGENSPLHF. Written as DNA, the CDR3 is TGTGCCAGCAGTGGCCCCGGGGAGAATTCACCCCTCCACTTT.

Comments on this clone: This sample also contains other DNA sequences that code for the same CDR3. The CDR3 nucleotides are TGTGCCAGCAGCTCGGGACAGTCCTACGAGCAGTACTTC. Translating gives CASSSGQSYEQYF. The rearrangement uses TRBV7-2 and TRBJ2-7; 7 positions match TRBD1. V lost 4 bases to trimming and J lost 1 base; unmatched junction nucleotides: 1. The CDR3 has 13 residues. Germline V CDR1 and CDR2: SGHTA, FQGNSA.

This clone was detected once. The chain joins TRBV23-1 to TRBJ1-5; D is ambiguous. TRBV23-1 is placed among ORFs of uncertain function. With 6 bases removed from V and 2 bases from J, the gap between germline ends came to 14 bases. CDR3 length equals 15 residues. CDR3 nucleotides: TGCGCCAGCAGACCTGACATCCTCGGCAATCAGCCCCAGCATTTT. Its protein product is CASRPDILGNQPQHF.

This clone came up a few times. This chain joins TRBV5-4 and TRBJ2-3; TRBD2 matches 9 bases. Germline V CDR1 and CDR2: SGHNT, YYREEE (reference sequence). Losses at the gene ends were 2 bases for V and 5 bases for J; bases not matched to a gene: 3. This CDR3 contains 14 residues. CDR3: CASSLRLAEDTQYF. The CDR3 DNA reads as TGTGCCAGCAGCTTACGACTAGCGGAAGATACGCAGTATTTT.

This clone occurred once. J is TRBJ1-4 and V is TRBV7-2; the D gene is possibly TRBD1 (6 bases). Per the germline V gene, CDR1 is SGHTA and CDR2 is FQGNSA. CDR3 length: 15 residues. V lost 5 bases to trimming and J lost 7 bases, with 17 bases between them. CDR3 loop: CASSGGGREGEKLFF. The CDR3 nucleotides read TGTGCCAGCAGCGGCGGGGGCAGGGAGGGTGAAAAACTGTTTTTT.

Turning to this clone: The same CDR3 is also encoded by other DNA sequences in this sample. The V and J genes are TRBV7-2 and TRBJ2-3; D gene unclear. This CDR3 comprises 13 residues. Between the trimmed V and J ends, which lost 1 base and 6 bases, there was a span of 8 bases. Germline V gene sequence: CDR1 SGHTA, CDR2 FQGNSA. DNA of the CDR3: TGTGCCAGCAGCTTAGTTCCACGGGATACGCAGTATTTT. Its protein is CASSLVPRDTQYF. Full variable domain (outside the CDR3, taken from reference TRBV7-2 and TRBJ2-3): GAGVSQSPSNKVTEKGKDVELRCDPISGHTALYWYRQSLGQGLEFLIYFQGNSAPDKSGLPSDRFSAERTGGSVSTLTIQRTQQEDSAVYLCASSLVPRDTQYFGPGTRLTVL.

This chain connects TRBV5-1 to TRBJ1-4, with D unresolved. Per the germline V gene, CDR1 is SGHRS and CDR2 is YFSETQ. The CDR3 contains 14 residues. With 4 bases removed from V and 0 bases from J, the gap between germline ends came to 7 bases. CDR3 bases: TGCGCCAGCAGCCCGATTGCAACTAATGAAAAACTGTTTTTT. Residues: CASSPIATNEKLFF.

The chain carries TRBV19 and TRBJ2-2; D remains ambiguous. The CDR3 totals 15 residues. Trimming removed 5 bases from V and 0 bases from J, with 10 bases in between. Germline V gene data show CDR1 as LNHDA and CDR2 as SQIVND (reference sequence). CDR3 protein: CASSEKDTNTGELFF. For the CDR3, the DNA is TGTGCCAGTAGTGAGAAGGATACGAACACCGGGGAGCTGTTTTTT.